Below, 13 T cell receptor beta chains from the same sample are listed, as sequenced in a study of cytomegalovirus exposure and HLA in healthy donors. This PCR relied on a set of 60 Vbeta primers and 13 Jbeta primers. Clones were read by immunoSEQ multiplex PCR, and TCRdb kept only the in-frame ones, dropping some. The sample lists 200,000 to 250,000 clones, under 90% seen once, with about 1.2% in the top ten. Sequenced: PBMCs. These receptors came from a human donor in good health.

This sequence joins TRBV28 and TRBJ2-2; TRBD1 agrees at 7 bases. CDR3 length equals 14 residues. The V gene end was trimmed by 6 bases and the J gene end by 7 bases; junction bases not matched to a gene: 8. Germline V gene sequence: CDR1 MDHEN, CDR2 SYDVKM. CDR3 residues: CASSPDRAVGELFF. The CDR3 coding sequence is TGTGCCAGCAGCCCCGACAGGGCGGTCGGGGAGCTGTTTTTT.

This clone was observed once. The chain joins TRBV6-5 to TRBJ2-3; D might be TRBD1 (5 bases). This CDR3 comprises 15 residues. From germline, CDR1 is MNHEY and CDR2 SVGAGI. The germline V and J ends were trimmed by 1 base and 3 bases, with 11 bases remaining between them. The chain's CDR3 is CASSYWGQGTDTQYF. In nucleotides, the CDR3 is TGTGCCAGCAGTTACTGGGGCCAGGGAACAGATACGCAGTATTTT.

The V call is TRBV19, the J call TRBJ1-2; TRBD1 is a possible D gene (6 bases). Trimming pared 7 bases from V and 3 bases from J, leaving 12 bases between. In germline, CDR1 is LNHDA, CDR2 SQIVND (reference sequence). The CDR3 has 13 residues. CDR3 loop: CASTRDTYYGYTF. DNA of the CDR3: TGTGCCAGTACCCGGGACACCTACTATGGCTACACCTTC.

The chain employs TRBV14 and TRBJ1-1, with D hard to call. The CDR3 is 14 residues long. V was trimmed by 1 base and J by 1 base, leaving 7 bases between them. Germline CDR1 reads SGHDN; CDR2 reads FVKESK. The DNA for the CDR3 is TGTGCCAGCAGCCAAGCCGCAGGGAACACTGAAGCTTTCTTT. This encodes CASSQAAGNTEAFF.

The V and J genes are TRBV19 and TRBJ2-7, with TRBD2 as a possible D gene (6 bases). The CDR3 runs to 13 residues. The V end was cut by 5 bases, the J end by 2 bases, with 10 bases between. Germline V gene sequence: CDR1 LNHDA, CDR2 SQIVND (reference sequence). CDR3 region: CASSLGLAYEQYF. The CDR3 DNA reads as TGTGCCAGTAGTCTGGGACTGGCCTACGAGCAGTACTTC. Full variable domain (outside the CDR3, taken from reference TRBV19 and TRBJ2-7): DGGITQSPKYLFRKEGQNVTLSCEQNLNHDAMYWYRQDPGQGLRLIYYSQIVNDFQKGDIAEGYSVSREKKESFPLTVTSAQKNPTAFYLCASSLGLAYEQYFGPGTRLTVT.

The chain is built from TRBV4-1 and TRBJ1-4, with a possible D match to TRBD1 (6 bases). Germline V gives CDR1 MGHRA, CDR2 YSYEKL. The CDR3 contains 16 residues. V gave up 1 base and J gave up 8 bases, with 17 bases separating them. CDR3 in DNA: TGCGCCAGCAGCCAAGTGGCCCAGGGGCTGGGCGAAAAACTGTTTTTT. It translates to CASSQVAQGLGEKLFF.

The genes are TRBV7-2 and TRBJ1-1, with D possibly being TRBD1 (5 bases). The V gene lost 5 bases and the J gene lost 4 bases, with 17 bases spanning the gap. The CDR3 has 15 residues. Germline loops: CDR1 SGHTA, CDR2 FQGNSA. Here the CDR3 DNA reads TGTGCCAGCAGCCCCCGATCCCAGGGATTCACTGAAGCTTTCTTT. Its protein is CASSPRSQGFTEAFF. The whole variable domain, remainder taken from reference TRBV7-2 and TRBJ1-1, is GAGVSQSPSNKVTEKGKDVELRCDPISGHTALYWYRQSLGQGLEFLIYFQGNSAPDKSGLPSDRFSAERTGGSVSTLTIQRTQQEDSAVYLCASSPRSQGFTEAFFGQGTRLTVV.

This sequence joins TRBV4-3 and TRBJ1-2; the match to TRBD1 covers 11 bases. This CDR3 has 14 amino acids. V lost 3 bases to trimming and J lost 7 bases; unmatched junction nucleotides: 4. Germline V gene sequence: CDR1 LGHNA, CDR2 YSLEER. In DNA, the CDR3 is TGCGCCAGCAGCCACGGACAGGGGGCGGGTGGCTACACCTTC. This translates into CASSHGQGAGGYTF.

This sequence joins TRBV7-3 and TRBJ2-1; TRBD2 aligns across 10 bases. The CDR3 has 16 residues. Unmatched junction bases numbered 5, after V lost 3 bases and J lost 3 bases. In germline, CDR1 is SGHTA, CDR2 FQGTGA. This chain's CDR3 is CASSFWASGSYNEQFF. CDR3 nucleotides: TGTGCCAGCAGCTTTTGGGCTAGCGGGAGCTACAATGAGCAGTTCTTC.

The gene calls are TRBV28 and TRBJ2-1; 10 bases line up with TRBD2. The CDR3 covers 15 residues. CDR1 and CDR2 (germline): MDHEN, SYDVKM. V trimming: 8 bases; J trimming: 16 bases; junction bases outside the gene matches: 20. CDR3 loop: CASSFRLAGESPIFF. In nucleotides, the CDR3 is TGTGCCAGCTCTTTCAGACTAGCGGGTGAGAGCCCTATATTCTTC.

The chain couples TRBV19 to TRBJ2-3; no firm D call. This CDR3 comprises 13 residues. Germline V gives CDR1 LNHDA, CDR2 SQIVND (reference sequence). V gave up 4 bases and J gave up 2 bases, with 7 bases separating them. The DNA for the CDR3 is TGTGCCAGTAGTACCTCGTCCACAGATACGCAGTATTTT. Its protein is CASSTSSTDTQYF. Supplemented by reference TRBV19 and TRBJ2-3, the full variable domain reads DGGITQSPKYLFRKEGQNVTLSCEQNLNHDAMYWYRQDPGQGLRLIYYSQIVNDFQKGDIAEGYSVSREKKESFPLTVTSAQKNPTAFYLCASSTSSTDTQYFGPGTRLTVL.

This chain joins TRBV10-2 and TRBJ2-7, with 7 bases aligning to TRBD2. V gave up 8 bases and J gave up 4 bases; unmatched junction bases: 8. Germline values: CDR1 WSHSY, CDR2 SAAADI. The CDR3 runs to 13 residues. The CDR3 DNA is TGCGCCAGCCGCCTAGCGGTACTATACGAGCAGTACTTC. Residues: CASRLAVLYEQYF.

The CDR3 bases are TGTGCCCGCCAGGGACTAGAGGGCGGGAATGAGCAGTTCTTC. This translates into CARQGLEGGNEQFF. The V call is TRBV2, the J call TRBJ2-1; TRBD2 matches 8 bases. The V gene's germline CDR1 is SNHLY and CDR2 FYNNEI. This CDR3 has 14 amino acids. V lost 11 bases and J lost 7; bases outside the gene matches: 13. Full variable domain (outside the CDR3, taken from reference TRBV2 and TRBJ2-1): EPEVTQTPSHQVTQMGQEVILRCVPISNHLYFYWYRQILGQKVEFLVSFYNNEISEKSEIFDDQFSVERPDGSNFTLKIRSTKLEDSAMYFCARQGLEGGNEQFFGPGTRLTVL.